This entry lists 30 T cell receptor beta chains sequenced from one sample in a study of T cell changes during pregnancy in multiple sclerosis. The repertoire was sequenced with immunoSEQ multiplex PCR; TCRdb's copy has only in-frame clones and lacks some. The table shows about 28,000 clones, with 89% occurring only once. Here the sequenced sample was CD4+ T cells from peripheral blood mononuclear cells, taken in the first trimester of pregnancy. These receptors originate from a female donor in good health, enrolled as a control in a pregnancy study.

The chain is built from TRBV27 and TRBJ2-7; 9 nucleotides line up with TRBD2. V was clipped by 5 bases and J by 3 bases; unmatched bases: 11. The CDR3 is made up of 16 amino acids. Germline CDR1 MNHEY, CDR2 SMNVEV (reference sequence). The CDR3 nucleotides read TGTGCCAGCAGTATAACCTATAGAGCGGGAGGCTACGAGCAGTACTTC. This translates into CASSITYRAGGYEQYF.

The chain combines TRBV4-2 with TRBJ2-3; 7 bases agree with TRBD1. The CDR3 has 16 amino acids. CDR1 is LGHNA, CDR2 YNFKEQ, per germline. Unmatched junction bases numbered 6, after V lost 1 base and J lost 2 bases. CDR3 amino acids: CASSQASGQATDTQYF. In DNA, the CDR3 is TGTGCCAGCAGCCAAGCGTCCGGACAGGCCACAGATACGCAGTATTTT.

The gene calls are TRBV7-9 and TRBJ2-1; TRBD2 matches at 8 bases. Looked up from germline, CDR1 is SEHNR and CDR2 is FQNEAQ (reference sequence). The CDR3 loop spans 15 amino acids. V lost 0 bases to trimming and J lost 8 bases; unmatched junction nucleotides: 6. In DNA, the CDR3 is TGTGCCAGCAGCTTAGCGCTGGGCGGGAGGCATGAGCAGTTCTTC. This sequence encodes CASSLALGGRHEQFF.

This clone is medium-sized. This chain uses TRBV28 with TRBJ2-7; no firm D call. V was trimmed by 1 base and J by 6 bases, leaving 13 bases between them. The CDR3 has 14 amino acids. In germline, CDR1 is MDHEN, CDR2 SYDVKM. Written as DNA, the CDR3 is TGTGCCAGCAGTTTATTCAGGTCCTGGTTCGAGCAGTACTTC. Its translation: CASSLFRSWFEQYF.

The chain employs TRBV11-3 and TRBJ2-7; 7 nucleotides match TRBD2. The J segment lost 5 bases and the V segment lost 4 bases, leaving 2 bases of the junction unmatched. The CDR3 contains 12 residues. In germline, CDR1 is SGHNT, CDR2 YENEEA. Written as DNA, the CDR3 is TGTGCCAGCAGCTGGGAGGGCCACGAGCAGTACTTC. Protein sequence: CASSWEGHEQYF.

In this sample, this clone turned up a few times. V is TRBV9 and J is TRBJ2-5, with 11 bases fitting TRBD2. The CDR3 is made up of 16 amino acids. The V gene's germline CDR1 is SGDLS and CDR2 YYNGEE. Germline trimming cut 4 bases from V and 5 bases from J; bases unmatched to any gene: 10. CDR3 amino acids: CASSLGTSGHGETQYF. The CDR3 DNA is TGTGCCAGCAGCTTAGGGACTAGCGGACATGGGGAGACCCAGTACTTC.

Written as DNA, the CDR3 is TGTGCCAGCAGTTTCGGACAGGGTGGCAATCAGCCCCAGCATTTT. Translating it yields CASSFGQGGNQPQHF. This rearrangement joins TRBV28 to TRBJ1-5; 8 nucleotides line up with TRBD1. The CDR3 runs to 15 residues. CDR1 and CDR2 (germline): MDHEN, SYDVKM. J lost 2 bases, V lost 3 bases, and 3 bases had no gene match.

The chain combines TRBV4-1 with TRBJ1-4, with 9 bases fitting TRBD1. The CDR3 is 15 amino acids. In germline, CDR1 is MGHRA, CDR2 YSYEKL. The J segment lost 5 bases and the V segment lost 4 bases, leaving 5 bases of the junction unmatched. The CDR3 DNA is TGCGCCAGCAGCCCAGCCGGGACAGGGAATGAAAAACTGTTTTTT. This encodes CASSPAGTGNEKLFF.

V gene TRBV28 combines with J gene TRBJ2-7; 10 bases match TRBD1. J lost 7 bases, V lost 8 bases, and 14 bases had no gene match. The germline V gene encodes CDR1 MDHEN and CDR2 SYDVKM. There are 15 residues in the CDR3. CDR3 sequence reads: CASQDLGTGAGEQYF. The CDR3 DNA reads TGTGCCAGCCAAGATTTGGGGACAGGGGCGGGGGAGCAGTACTTC.

The rearrangement uses TRBV7-2 and TRBJ2-2; 13 bases align to TRBD2. Trimming removed 4 bases from V and 1 base from J; junction bases left unmatched: 9. This CDR3 is 19 amino acids long. Germline V lookup: CDR1 SGHTA, CDR2 FQGNSA. CDR3 residues: CASSSKTSGRLLNTGELFF. In DNA form, the CDR3 reads TGTGCCAGCAGCTCCAAGACTAGCGGGAGGCTACTGAACACCGGGGAGCTGTTTTTT. Full variable domain (remainder filled in from reference TRBV7-2 and TRBJ2-2): GAGVSQSPSNKVTEKGKDVELRCDPISGHTALYWYRQSLGQGLEFLIYFQGNSAPDKSGLPSDRFSAERTGGSVSTLTIQRTQQEDSAVYLCASSSKTSGRLLNTGELFFGEGSRLTVL.

The chain combines TRBV7-9 with TRBJ2-7, with 7 bases matching TRBD1. Germline assignment: CDR1 SEHNR and CDR2 FQNEAQ (reference sequence). This CDR3 comprises 16 residues. V trimming: 1 base; J trimming: 6 bases; junction bases outside the gene matches: 12. This chain's CDR3 is CASSLGLHRGEREQYF. The CDR3 coding sequence is TGTGCCAGCAGCTTAGGGCTCCACAGGGGTGAGCGCGAGCAGTACTTC.

CDR3 in amino acids: CASSRGLSAFF. In DNA form, the CDR3 reads TGTGCCAGCAGCCGCGGGCTGTCTGCTTTCTTT. This sequence joins TRBV6-5 and TRBJ1-1; D unresolved. The CDR3 is made up of 11 amino acids. Trimming took off 6 bases at V and 11 bases at J, with 13 bases between the two ends. Germline-derived CDR1 and CDR2 are MNHEY and SVGAGI.

The rearrangement joins TRBV19 to TRBJ1-5; D gene uncertain. From germline, CDR1 is LNHDA and CDR2 SQIVND (reference sequence). The CDR3 has 15 residues. V was shortened by 3 bases and J by 1 base, with 10 bases between the two germline ends. This CDR3 reads CASSIATGSNQPQHF. CDR3 DNA: TGTGCCAGTAGTATTGCGACTGGAAGCAATCAGCCCCAGCATTTT. Variable domain in full (rest from reference TRBV19 and TRBJ1-5): DGGITQSPKYLFRKEGQNVTLSCEQNLNHDAMYWYRQDPGQGLRLIYYSQIVNDFQKGDIAEGYSVSREKKESFPLTVTSAQKNPTAFYLCASSIATGSNQPQHFGDGTRLSIL.

The V and J genes are TRBV6-5 and TRBJ2-5; possible D gene TRBD2, 6 bases. Trimming removed 4 bases at V and 4 bases at J, with 16 bases between. CDR1 and CDR2 from the germline V gene are MNHEY and SVGAGI. The CDR3 covers 15 residues. The chain's CDR3 is CASSSRILAGETQYF. The CDR3 bases are TGTGCCAGCAGTTCCCGCATACTAGCTGGAGAGACCCAGTACTTC.

The rearrangement uses TRBV2 and TRBJ1-3, with a tentative D call TRBD1 (6 bases). The CDR3 runs to 15 residues. Germline CDR1 is SNHLY and CDR2 is FYNNEI. With 3 bases removed from V and 2 bases from J, the gap between germline ends came to 11 bases. The chain's CDR3 is CASSELEGAGNTIYF. Written as DNA, the CDR3 is TGTGCCAGCAGTGAGTTAGAGGGGGCTGGAAACACCATATATTTT.

V and J are TRBV7-8 and TRBJ2-3, with D possibly TRBD2 on 6 matching bases. Between the trimmed V and J ends, which lost 1 base and 7 bases, there was a span of 15 bases. Germline assignment: CDR1 SGHVS and CDR2 FQNEAQ. CDR3 length: 15 amino acids. In DNA form, the CDR3 reads TGTGCCAGCAGCTTAGGGCTGGGGAGCGGGTATACGCAGTATTTT. This translates into CASSLGLGSGYTQYF.

This chain links TRBV5-1 with TRBJ2-2; D uncertain. The V end lost 0 bases, the J end lost 2 bases, and 8 bases lay between the germline ends. The CDR3 totals 15 residues. Germline loops: CDR1 SGHRS, CDR2 YFSETQ. The CDR3 spells CASSLEPGNTGELFF. The CDR3 coding sequence is TGCGCCAGCAGCTTGGAACCAGGAAACACCGGGGAGCTGTTTTTT. Complete variable domain (other parts from reference TRBV5-1 and TRBJ2-2): KAGVTQTPRYLIKTRGQQVTLSCSPISGHRSVSWYQQTPGQGLQFLFEYFSETQRNKGNFPGRFSGRQFSNSRSEMNVSTLELGDSALYLCASSLEPGNTGELFFGEGSRLTVL.

This clone was detected only once. The gene calls are TRBV6-5 and TRBJ1-2; the match to TRBD1 covers 9 bases. Looked up from germline, CDR1 is MNHEY and CDR2 is SVGAGI. J gave up 8 bases and V 4 bases, and 11 bases lay outside the gene matches. The CDR3 length is 15 residues. The CDR3 protein is CASSLPGQGQGGYTF. CDR3 nucleotides: TGTGCCAGCAGTTTACCGGGACAGGGCCAAGGGGGCTACACCTTC.

The chain links TRBV2 to TRBJ1-5, with D perhaps matching TRBD1 (5 bases). V shed 6 bases and J shed 3 bases, with 12 bases lying between them. The CDR3 has 14 residues. CDR1 is SNHLY, CDR2 FYNNEI, per germline. CDR3 DNA: TGTGCCAGCAGGGGGGGGAGCTACAATCAGCCCCAGCATTTT. It codes for CASRGGSYNQPQHF.

The J gene is TRBJ2-1, the V gene TRBV6-6; 11 nucleotides align to TRBD1. Trimming at V came to 2 bases and at J to 6 bases, leaving 3 bases not matched to a gene. Germline lookup yields CDR1 MNHNY and CDR2 SVGAGI (reference sequence). The CDR3 covers 15 residues. The CDR3 loop reads CASSYDGTGGNEQFF. The DNA for the CDR3 is TGTGCCAGCAGTTACGACGGGACAGGGGGCAATGAGCAGTTCTTC.

This clone has just one count. The chain uses TRBV6-6 and TRBJ2-7; a possible D gene is TRBD1 (6 bases). The CDR3 contains 15 residues. Germline loops: CDR1 MNHNY, CDR2 SVGAGI (reference sequence). Trimming took off 6 bases at V and 2 bases at J, with 17 bases between the two ends. CDR3 in amino acids: CASRKERTVAYEQYF. The CDR3 DNA is TGTGCCAGCAGGAAGGAGAGGACAGTAGCCTACGAGCAGTACTTC.

The chain links TRBV5-4 to TRBJ2-3; the match to TRBD1 covers 7 bases. CDR3 size: 17 residues. Germline values: CDR1 SGHNT, CDR2 YYREEE (reference sequence). The trim removed 3 bases at V and 4 bases at J, leaving 14 bases unmatched. The CDR3 spells CASSYPTGRFNPDTQYF. Here the CDR3 DNA reads TGTGCCAGCAGCTACCCGACAGGGCGCTTTAACCCAGATACGCAGTATTTT. Based on the CDR3 plus reference TRBV5-4 and TRBJ2-3, the full variable domain is ETGVTQSPTHLIKTRGQQVTLRCSSQSGHNTVSWYQQALGQGPQFIFQYYREEENGRGNFPPRFSGLQFPNYSSELNVNALELDDSALYLCASSYPTGRFNPDTQYFGPGTRLTVL.

This rearrangement joins TRBV21-1 to TRBJ2-4; the table gives TRBD2 as D, unverified against the DNA. TRBV21-1 corresponds to a pseudogene. The CDR3 has 17 amino acids. CDR3 region: CASSDKLAGDLGNIQYF. The CDR3 DNA sequence: TGTGCCAGCAGCGATAAGCTAGCGGGAGACCTCGGGAACATTCAGTACTTC.

The V call is TRBV9, the J call TRBJ2-2, with 11 bases lining up with TRBD2. The CDR3 runs to 16 residues. The J segment lost 5 bases and the V segment lost 3 bases, leaving 6 bases of the junction unmatched. Germline V CDR1 and CDR2: SGDLS, YYNGEE. CDR3 amino acids: CASSAGLAGKTGELFF. The CDR3 nucleotides read TGTGCCAGCAGCGCAGGACTAGCGGGTAAAACCGGGGAGCTGTTTTTT.

The count of this clone is one. The V and J genes are TRBV27 and TRBJ1-1; D is perhaps TRBD1 (5 bases). Per germline, CDR1 MNHEY and CDR2 SMNVEV (reference sequence). This CDR3 spans 13 amino acids. Between the trimmed V and J ends, which lost 4 bases and 6 bases, there was a span of 12 bases. In DNA form, the CDR3 reads TGTGCCAGCAGTTCCCAGGGTCGGTCTGAAGCTTTCTTT. It translates to CASSSQGRSEAFF.

The V gene is TRBV11-3, the J gene TRBJ2-7, with 10 positions matching TRBD2. The V segment lost 0 bases and the J segment 2 bases; nucleotides outside the gene matches: 10. Germline CDR1 reads SGHNT; CDR2 reads YENEEA. CDR3 length: 18 residues. CDR3 DNA: TGTGCCAGCAGCTTAGAGGGGAGGCTAGCGGGAGTTCCCTACGAGCAGTACTTC. Translated: CASSLEGRLAGVPYEQYF.

V usage is TRBV5-1 and J usage is TRBJ1-1, with D possibly TRBD1 on 5 matching bases. The CDR3 length is 13 residues. Germline values: CDR1 SGHRS, CDR2 YFSETQ. V gave up 5 bases and J gave up 3 bases, with 11 bases separating them. The CDR3 protein is CASSRGSDTEAFF. In nucleotides, the CDR3 is TGCGCCAGCAGTCGGGGGTCGGACACTGAAGCTTTCTTT. The whole variable domain, filled in from reference TRBV5-1 and TRBJ1-1, reads KAGVTQTPRYLIKTRGQQVTLSCSPISGHRSVSWYQQTPGQGLQFLFEYFSETQRNKGNFPGRFSGRQFSNSRSEMNVSTLELGDSALYLCASSRGSDTEAFFGQGTRLTVV.

The chain employs TRBV29-1 and TRBJ1-2, with D hard to call. Trimming removed 7 bases at V and 4 bases at J, with 10 bases between. The CDR3 is 11 residues long. Germline V gene data show CDR1 as SQVTM and CDR2 as ANQGSEA. The CDR3 loop reads CSGARGYGYTF. CDR3 DNA sequence: TGCAGCGGGGCCCGGGGCTATGGCTACACCTTC.

The chain links TRBV4-3 to TRBJ1-2, with 8 bases that match TRBD1. Germline CDR1 is LGHNA and CDR2 is YSLEER. V shed 4 bases, J shed 2 bases, and the junction held 9 bases outside the gene matches. The CDR3 is 16 amino acids. CDR3 in amino acids: CASSPRTGGGNYGYTF. The CDR3 region has the DNA TGCGCCAGCAGCCCGAGAACAGGGGGAGGGAACTATGGCTACACCTTC.

The chain couples TRBV19 to TRBJ2-7; 10 nucleotides agree with TRBD2. In germline, CDR1 is LNHDA, CDR2 SQIVND (reference sequence). This CDR3 is 16 amino acids long. V shed 4 bases and J 6 bases; nucleotides not matched to a gene: 12. The CDR3 DNA reads TGTGCCAGTAGTACCTTTAGCGGGGGGCCCGGGGTCGAGCAGTACTTC. Translating it yields CASSTFSGGPGVEQYF. Variable domain in full (rest from reference TRBV19 and TRBJ2-7): DGGITQSPKYLFRKEGQNVTLSCEQNLNHDAMYWYRQDPGQGLRLIYYSQIVNDFQKGDIAEGYSVSREKKESFPLTVTSAQKNPTAFYLCASSTFSGGPGVEQYFGPGTRLTVT.